What follows are 12 T cell receptor beta chains derived from one specimen sequenced in a study of tumor and adjacent non-tumor tissue in lung cancer. A modified ARM-PCR protocol with three rounds of nested PCR amplified TCRbeta. Each CDR3 protein is one row after TCRdb ran MiXCR on the multiplex PCR reads. The sample yields under 150,000 distinct CDR3 sequences, around 66% seen once. No cell sorting was done before RNA was extracted from the tissue. Sequenced material: lung tumor tissue. The receptor set was obtained from a man aged 60 to 69 with small cell lung cancer.

Of note for this clonotype: Here the CDR3 omits its conserved ending phenylalanine or tryptophan, so a read error is the likely source. The DNA is omitted, as the CDR3 cannot be located on it reliably, and the CDR3 follows TCRdb's listing. The rearrangement links TRBV11-2 to TRBJ2-5. The CDR3 spans 12 residues, counting both ends. CDR1 is SGHAT and CDR2 is FQNNGV in the germline V gene. The CDR3 loop reads CASSLMVGTQYS.

In regard to this clonotype: The junction differs from germline at one of its ends, possibly a read error. The V gene is TRBV4-1, the J gene TRBJ2-1, with 11 bases fitting TRBD2. Germline V CDR1 and CDR2: MGHRA, YSYEKL. The CDR3 extends over 19 amino acids. The DNA for the CDR3 is TGTTCCAGCAGCCAAGAAGGGCTAGCGGGAGGTTTTTTCGATAATGAGCAGTTCTTC. Translated: CSSSQEGLAGGFFDNEQFF.

This clonotype was seen at least ten times. V gene TRBV20-1 combines with J gene TRBJ1-6; TRBD1 matches 11 bases. After removal of 5 bases from V and 9 bases from J, the junction contained 12 bases not matched to a gene. The CDR3 has 16 amino acids. Germline-derived CDR1 and CDR2 are DFQATT and SNEGSKA (reference sequence). In DNA, the CDR3 is TGCAGTGCTGCCGAGACCGGGACAGGGGGATTTTCACCCCTCCACTTT. It codes for CSAAETGTGGFSPLHF.

V usage is TRBV28 and J usage is TRBJ2-5, with D possibly being TRBD2 (6 bases). There are 15 residues in the CDR3. CDR1 and CDR2 from the germline V gene are MDHEN and SYDVKM. The CDR3, as DNA: TGTGTCAGTAGTGCCACTAGCAGCCGGCGCGAGACCCAGTACTTC. Translated, it gives CVSSATSSRRETQYF.

With regard to this clonotype: A read error may be the cause here, since a much bigger clone is one base away. V gene TRBV4-2 combines with J gene TRBJ1-1; no definite D call. The CDR3 has 13 amino acids. Germline-derived CDR1 and CDR2 are LGHNA and YNFKEQ. The germline V and J ends were trimmed by 0 bases and 9 bases, with 11 bases remaining between them. The CDR3 region is CASSQDLGRQAFF. The CDR3 DNA reads as TGTGCCAGCAGCCAAGATCTGGGCAGGCAAGCTTTCTTT.

The V and J genes are TRBV5-4 and TRBJ1-6, with 7 bases aligning to TRBD1. From germline, CDR1 is SGHNT and CDR2 YYREEE (reference sequence). The CDR3 has 14 residues. After removal of 3 bases from V and 8 bases from J, the junction contained 5 bases not matched to a gene. The CDR3 spells CASSWGQSYSPLHF. As DNA, the CDR3 is TGTGCCAGCAGCTGGGGACAGTCCTATTCACCCCTCCACTTT. Complete variable domain (other parts from reference TRBV5-4 and TRBJ1-6): ETGVTQSPTHLIKTRGQQVTLRCSSQSGHNTVSWYQQALGQGPQFIFQYYREEENGRGNFPPRFSGLQFPNYSSELNVNALELDDSALYLCASSWGQSYSPLHFGNGTRLTVT.

The chain links TRBV20-1 to TRBJ1-5, with D unresolved. V was cut by 1 base and J by 7 bases, with 8 bases left in between. Germline CDR1 DFQATT, CDR2 SNEGSKA (reference sequence). There are 12 residues in the CDR3. The CDR3 DNA is TGCAGTGCTAGAGCAGATATGCAGCCCCAGCATTTT. As protein: CSARADMQPQHF.

The chain recombines TRBV20-1 with TRBJ2-3; tentatively, D is TRBD2 (6 bases). The V gene lost 3 bases and the J gene lost 3 bases, with 16 bases spanning the gap. This CDR3 spans 15 amino acids. Per germline, CDR1 DFQATT and CDR2 SNEGSKA (reference sequence). This chain's CDR3 is CSASSRGVGTDTQYF. CDR3 nucleotides: TGCAGTGCTAGCTCCCGCGGGGTTGGGACAGATACGCAGTATTTT.

For this clonotype: A junction boundary mismatches the germline segment, possibly from a read error. The chain links TRBV11-3 to TRBJ2-1, with 16 bases fitting TRBD2. Germline V gives CDR1 SGHNT, CDR2 YENEEA. This CDR3 has 17 residues. CDR3 coding DNA: TGTGTCAGCAGCTCGGGACTAGCGGGAGGGTCCCACAATGAGCAGTTCTTC. Its translation: CVSSSGLAGGSHNEQFF.

This clonotype was seen many times. The V and J genes are TRBV29-1 and TRBJ2-3; TRBD1 is a possible D gene (6 bases). Trimming removed 8 bases from V and 0 bases from J, with 15 bases in between. Germline assignment: CDR1 SQVTM and CDR2 ANQGSEA. The CDR3 contains 14 residues. The CDR3: CSTPAGASTDTQYF. CDR3 DNA: TGCAGCACGCCGGCAGGGGCGAGCACAGATACGCAGTATTTT.

In regard to this clonotype: Being one base from a much bigger clone, this may be a read error. The CDR3 coding sequence is TGCAGTTCTAGAGAACTAGCGACAGACTACAATGAGCAGTTCTTC. This sequence encodes CSSRELATDYNEQFF. The chain has TRBV20-1 and TRBJ2-1; 7 nucleotides align to TRBD2. The CDR3 consists of 15 residues. Germline loops: CDR1 DFQATT, CDR2 SNEGSKA (reference sequence).

The count of this clonotype is one. The germline gene is not matched at one end of the junction; a read error may be the cause. The chain has TRBV5-1 and TRBJ1-3, with 7 bases lining up with TRBD1. This CDR3 has 17 residues. Per the germline V gene, CDR1 is SGHRS and CDR2 is YFSETQ. In DNA, the CDR3 is TGCGCCAGCAGCCCCGATAGGACAGGCAACTCTGGAAACACCATATATTTC. Amino acid sequence: CASSPDRTGNSGNTIYF.